This entry lists 22 T cell receptor beta chains sequenced from one sample in a study of siplizumab effects on memory and regulatory T cells. Here immunoSEQ multiplex PCR was the method, and the copy in TCRdb shows in-frame clones only, minus some. The sample includes tens of thousands of clones, approximately 93% of them seen just once. The sequenced sample was CD8+ T cells sorted from blood. Every receptor here comes from a human donor in good health.

Only one count was recorded for this clone. V and J are TRBV30 and TRBJ1-5; D might be TRBD1 (6 bases). This CDR3 has 15 amino acids. V was shortened by 5 bases and J by 0 bases, with 14 bases between the two germline ends. CDR1 GTSNPN and CDR2 SVGIG come from the germline V gene (reference sequence). Here the CDR3 reads CAWSLGTTSNQPQHF. The CDR3 DNA sequence: TGTGCCTGGTCTTTAGGGACAACTAGCAATCAGCCCCAGCATTTT.

V and J are TRBV7-3 and TRBJ2-1; D could derive from TRBD1 or TRBD2 (5 bases each). CDR1 is SGHTA and CDR2 is FQGTGA in the germline V gene. The CDR3 spans 17 residues. V lost 3 bases and J 2 bases, leaving 17 bases between the germline ends. The CDR3 DNA reads as TGTGCCAGCAGCTTGACTGTTGGGCAGGGACCCTACAATGAGCAGTTCTTC. Its translation: CASSLTVGQGPYNEQFF.

About this clone: At one end the junction does not follow the germline gene, possibly because of a read error. This chain uses TRBV7-7 with TRBJ2-3, with 11 positions matching TRBD2. Germline V gene data show CDR1 as SSHAT and CDR2 as FNYEAQ (reference sequence). The CDR3 loop spans 21 amino acids. The chain's CDR3 is CASSLGPTSGEELLSTDTQYF. CDR3 in DNA: TGTGCTAGCAGCTTAGGGCCGACTAGCGGGGAAGAATTGTTAAGCACAGATACGCAGTATTTT.

The rearrangement uses TRBV10-1 and TRBJ2-7; 9 bases match TRBD1. The germline CDR1 and CDR2 sequences are WNHNN and SYGVQD (reference sequence). The junction had 10 bases not matched to a gene; V was cut back by 9 bases and J by 4 bases. The CDR3 spans 14 residues. The CDR3 loop is CASEGTGYKYEQYF. The CDR3 DNA sequence: TGCGCCAGTGAAGGGACAGGGTATAAGTACGAGCAGTACTTC.

Remarks on this clone: Given the absence of the conserved phenylalanine or tryptophan at the CDR3 end, a read error is likely. This chain joins TRBV28 and TRBJ1-2; D is uncertain. Trimming cost V 9 bases and J 4 bases, with 18 bases left between them. Germline V gene lookup returns CDR1 MDHEN and CDR2 SYDVKM. The CDR3 is 14 residues long. This CDR3 reads CASQPQGLRYGYTL. CDR3 in DNA: TGTGCCAGTCAACCTCAAGGCCTTCGCTATGGCTACACCCTC.

The chain is built from TRBV7-4 and TRBJ1-2; 11 bases are a match to TRBD1. This CDR3 spans 16 amino acids. Looked up from germline, CDR1 is SGHVT and CDR2 is SQSDAQ. The V and J ends lost 1 base and 6 bases, in that order; junction bases with no gene match: 7. The CDR3 nucleotides are TGTGCCAGCAGCTTAGTAAGTGGACAGGGGGCGAATGGCTACACCTTC. This translates into CASSLVSGQGANGYTF. The whole variable domain, remainder taken from reference TRBV7-4 and TRBJ1-2, is GAGVSQSPRYKVAKRGRDVALRCDSISGHVTLYWYRQTLGQGSEVLTYSQSDAQRDKSGRPSGRFSAERPERSVSTLKIQRTEQGDSAVYLCASSLVSGQGANGYTFGSGTRLTVV.

The J gene is TRBJ2-7, the V gene TRBV29-1; D unresolved. Trimming pared 6 bases from V and 1 base from J, leaving 13 bases between. Germline CDR1 SQVTM, CDR2 ANQGSEA. The CDR3 sequence is 13 residues long. CDR3 amino acids: CSVYITSSYEQYF. CDR3 DNA: TGCAGCGTCTACATAACGTCTTCCTACGAGCAGTACTTC.

The V call is TRBV7-8, the J call TRBJ2-1; a possible D gene is TRBD1 (6 bases). The V gene lost 1 base and the J gene lost 2 bases, with 12 bases spanning the gap. Germline V gives CDR1 SGHVS, CDR2 FQNEAQ. This CDR3 spans 16 amino acids. In DNA, the CDR3 is TGTGCCAGCAGCTTAGGGTACAGGGACCCCTACAATGAGCAGTTCTTC. Protein sequence: CASSLGYRDPYNEQFF.

This clone has a single count. The chain is built from TRBV7-2 and TRBJ2-2, with D tentatively TRBD1 or TRBD2 (5 bases each). CDR3 length: 17 amino acids. The germline V gene has CDR1 SGHTA and CDR2 FQGNSA. V lost 1 base and J 7 bases, leaving 19 bases between the germline ends. The CDR3 is CASSLDRLGARVGELFF. The CDR3 DNA is TGTGCCAGCAGCTTAGATCGTCTCGGGGCCCGGGTCGGGGAGCTGTTTTTT.

The V gene is TRBV28, the J gene TRBJ1-1; 7 nucleotides agree with TRBD1. The CDR3 totals 13 residues. Germline V gives CDR1 MDHEN, CDR2 SYDVKM. The V segment lost 5 bases and the J segment 4 bases; nucleotides outside the gene matches: 4. The CDR3 loop is CASSITGVTEAFF. CDR3 nucleotide sequence: TGTGCCAGCAGTATCACAGGGGTCACTGAAGCTTTCTTT.

The chain links TRBV5-4 to TRBJ2-7; D is uncertain. Germline CDR1 SGHNT, CDR2 YYREEE (reference sequence). The CDR3 covers 13 residues. V lost 1 base, J lost 5 bases, and 10 bases lay in between. CDR3 region: CASSLFLAHEQYF. In DNA form, the CDR3 reads TGTGCCAGCAGCTTGTTCCTCGCCCACGAGCAGTACTTC.

The chain is built from TRBV4-3 and TRBJ2-1; TRBD1 matches 7 bases. There are 14 residues in the CDR3. Germline V gene lookup returns CDR1 LGHNA and CDR2 YSLEER. V dropped 1 base and J dropped 6; count of bases not matched to a gene: 3. CDR3 coding DNA: TGCGCCAGCAGCCAAGTAGCAGGGGGCAATGAGCAGTTCTTC. Translated: CASSQVAGGNEQFF.

The chain employs TRBV6-6 and TRBJ2-7; unclear D gene. The CDR3 spans 14 residues. Germline V CDR1 and CDR2: MNHNY, SVGAGI (reference sequence). Trimming removed 2 bases from V and 2 bases from J, with 10 bases in between. CDR3 sequence (DNA): TGTGCCAGCAGTTACGCCGGCGTCCCCTACGAGCAGTACTTC. Encoded protein: CASSYAGVPYEQYF.

The chain recombines TRBV7-9 with TRBJ2-7, with no clear D. The CDR3 is made up of 11 amino acids. Germline CDR1 reads SEHNR; CDR2 reads FQNEAQ (reference sequence). V shed 8 bases and J shed 0 bases, with 5 bases lying between them. The CDR3 region is CASSNSYEQYF. The CDR3 DNA reads as TGTGCCAGCTCGAACTCCTACGAGCAGTACTTC.

The chain employs TRBV15 and TRBJ2-7; 7 nucleotides match TRBD1. J gave up 3 bases and V 6 bases, and 8 bases lay outside the gene matches. The CDR3 contains 14 residues. Germline CDR1 reads LNHNV; CDR2 reads YYDKDF (reference sequence). CDR3 nucleotide sequence: TGTGCCACCAGTACCGGGCAGGGGGACTACGAGCAGTACTTC. This sequence encodes CATSTGQGDYEQYF. The complete variable domain, with remaining parts taken from reference TRBV15 and TRBJ2-7, reads DAMVIQNPRYQVTQFGKPVTLSCSQTLNHNVMYWYQQKSSQAPKLLFHYYDKDFNNEADTPDNFQSRRPNTSFCFLDIRSPGLGDTAMYLCATSTGQGDYEQYFGPGTRLTVT.

V is TRBV4-3 and J is TRBJ1-1, with no clear D. The CDR3 consists of 15 residues. CDR1 and CDR2 from the germline V gene are LGHNA and YSLEER. Deletions cut 1 base from V and 1 base from J, with 10 bases between. The DNA of the CDR3 is TGCGCCAGCAGCCAAGGGCTTATTGCGAACACTGAAGCTTTCTTT. Its protein is CASSQGLIANTEAFF.

The V gene is TRBV7-3, the J gene TRBJ2-3, with 12 bases identical to TRBD2. Unmatched junction bases numbered 8, after V lost 5 bases and J lost 5 bases. The CDR3 runs 16 residues. Germline values: CDR1 SGHTA, CDR2 FQGTGA. The CDR3 here is CASSAHPGLAGDTQYF. CDR3 nucleotides: TGTGCCAGCAGCGCACACCCGGGACTAGCGGGAGATACGCAGTATTTT.

This chain connects TRBV19 to TRBJ2-7; a possible D gene is TRBD2 (5 bases). Trimming removed 4 bases at V and 5 bases at J, with 9 bases between. Germline V lookup: CDR1 LNHDA, CDR2 SQIVND (reference sequence). The CDR3 has 12 residues. This CDR3 reads CASSTHGDEQYF. As DNA, the CDR3 is TGTGCCAGTAGTACTCACGGGGACGAGCAGTACTTC.

The CDR3: CASSTRGVETQYF. The CDR3 DNA is TGTGCCAGCAGCACCCGCGGGGTCGAGACCCAGTACTTC. The chain has TRBV13 and TRBJ2-5, with a possible D match to TRBD2 (6 bases). V was pared by 5 bases and J by 5 bases, with 12 bases between. The germline gives CDR1 PRHDT, CDR2 FYEKMQ (reference sequence). The CDR3 contains 13 residues. Full variable domain (outside the CDR3, taken from reference TRBV13 and TRBJ2-5): AAGVIQSPRHLIKEKRETATLKCYPIPRHDTVYWYQQGPGQDPQFLISFYEKMQSDKGSIPDRFSAQQFSDYHSELNMSSLELGDSALYFCASSTRGVETQYFGPGTRLLVL.

Comments on this clone: At one boundary the junction diverges from the germline segment, which might be a read error. The chain carries TRBV7-6 and TRBJ2-2; D is unresolved. This CDR3 region has 15 residues. In germline, CDR1 is SGHVS, CDR2 FNYEAQ. This chain's CDR3 is CASSFLPLNTGELFF. CDR3 sequence (DNA): TGTGCTAGCAGCTTCTTGCCCTTGAACACCGGGGAGCTGTTTTTT.

This chain connects TRBV19 to TRBJ1-1; D remains unclear. CDR1 is LNHDA, CDR2 SQIVND, per germline (reference sequence). V was clipped by 3 bases and J by 1 base, with 9 bases between them. The CDR3 loop spans 14 amino acids. The CDR3 nucleotides read TGTGCCAGTAGTATCACAGCTACGAACACTGAAGCTTTCTTT. Translating it yields CASSITATNTEAFF.

The rearrangement joins TRBV6-5 to TRBJ2-2; unclear D gene. V was pared by 5 bases and J by 3 bases, with 7 bases between. The length of the CDR3 is 13 residues. Looked up from germline, CDR1 is MNHEY and CDR2 is SVGAGI. CDR3 in amino acids: CASSPTDTGELFF. The CDR3 coding sequence is TGTGCCAGCAGTCCTACTGACACCGGGGAGCTGTTTTTT.